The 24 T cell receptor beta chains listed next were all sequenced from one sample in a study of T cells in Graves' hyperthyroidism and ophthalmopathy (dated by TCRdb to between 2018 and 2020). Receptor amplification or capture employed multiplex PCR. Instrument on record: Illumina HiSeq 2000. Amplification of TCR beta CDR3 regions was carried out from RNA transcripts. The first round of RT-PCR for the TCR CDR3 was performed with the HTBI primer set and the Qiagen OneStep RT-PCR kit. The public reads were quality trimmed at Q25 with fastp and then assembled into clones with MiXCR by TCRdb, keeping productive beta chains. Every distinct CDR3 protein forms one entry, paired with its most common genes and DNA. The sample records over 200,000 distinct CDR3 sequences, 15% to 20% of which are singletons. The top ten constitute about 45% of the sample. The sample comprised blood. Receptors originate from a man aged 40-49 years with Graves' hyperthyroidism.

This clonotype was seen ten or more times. CDR3 amino acids: CASSRTGAKSETQYF. The CDR3 DNA is TGTGCCAGCAGCCGGACAGGGGCAAAGTCGGAGACCCAGTACTTC. The chain recombines TRBV7-9 with TRBJ2-5, with 9 bases aligning to TRBD1. V lost 5 bases and J lost 5; bases outside the gene matches: 9. The CDR3 runs 15 residues. Germline V gene data show CDR1 as SEHNR and CDR2 as FQNEAQ (reference sequence).

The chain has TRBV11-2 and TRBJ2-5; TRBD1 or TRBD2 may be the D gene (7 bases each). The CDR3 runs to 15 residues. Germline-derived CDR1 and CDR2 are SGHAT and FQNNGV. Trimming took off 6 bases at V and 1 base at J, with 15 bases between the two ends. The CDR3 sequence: CASSSTRGGQETQYF. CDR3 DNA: TGTGCCAGCAGTTCAACCAGGGGGGGCCAAGAGACCCAGTACTTC.

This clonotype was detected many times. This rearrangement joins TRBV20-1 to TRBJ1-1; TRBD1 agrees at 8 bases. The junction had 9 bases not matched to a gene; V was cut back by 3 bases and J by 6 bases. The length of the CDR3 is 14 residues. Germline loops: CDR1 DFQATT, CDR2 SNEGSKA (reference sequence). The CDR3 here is CSASPVQGGAEAFF. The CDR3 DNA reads TGCAGTGCTAGTCCCGTACAGGGGGGCGCTGAAGCTTTCTTT.

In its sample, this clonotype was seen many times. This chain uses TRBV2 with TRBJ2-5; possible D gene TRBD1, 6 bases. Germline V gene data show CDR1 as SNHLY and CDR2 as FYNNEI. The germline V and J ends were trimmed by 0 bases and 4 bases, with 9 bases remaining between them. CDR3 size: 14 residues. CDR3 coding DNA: TGTGCCAGCAGTGAAGCGGGACAACTAGAGACCCAGTACTTC. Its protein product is CASSEAGQLETQYF.

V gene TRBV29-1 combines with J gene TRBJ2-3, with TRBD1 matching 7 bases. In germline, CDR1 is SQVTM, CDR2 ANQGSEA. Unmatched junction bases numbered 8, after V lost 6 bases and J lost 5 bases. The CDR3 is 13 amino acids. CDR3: CSVAGGGQDTQYF. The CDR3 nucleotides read TGCAGCGTCGCAGGGGGTGGCCAAGATACGCAGTATTTT.

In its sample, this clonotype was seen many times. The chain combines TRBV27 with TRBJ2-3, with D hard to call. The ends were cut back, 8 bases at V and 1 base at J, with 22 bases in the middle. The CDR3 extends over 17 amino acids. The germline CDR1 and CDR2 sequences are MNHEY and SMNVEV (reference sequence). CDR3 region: CASAPNNRIEGTDTQYF. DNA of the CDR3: TGTGCCAGCGCCCCTAATAATCGGATTGAGGGCACAGATACGCAGTATTTT.

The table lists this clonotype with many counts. The CDR3 region is CAWGTGYEQYF. The CDR3 DNA reads TGTGCCTGGGGGACAGGCTACGAGCAGTACTTC. The V gene is TRBV30, the J gene TRBJ2-7; 8 bases map to TRBD1. Germline CDR1 is GTSNPN and CDR2 is SVGIG (reference sequence). Unmatched junction bases numbered 0, after V lost 5 bases and J lost 3 bases. This CDR3 contains 11 residues.

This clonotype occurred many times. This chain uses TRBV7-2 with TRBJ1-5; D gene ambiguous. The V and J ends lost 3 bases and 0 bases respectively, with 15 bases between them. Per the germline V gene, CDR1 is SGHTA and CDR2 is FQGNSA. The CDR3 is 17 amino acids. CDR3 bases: TGTGCCAGCAGCTTGAATCCGTCTGGGAGTAGCAATCAGCCCCAGCATTTT. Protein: CASSLNPSGSSNQPQHF.

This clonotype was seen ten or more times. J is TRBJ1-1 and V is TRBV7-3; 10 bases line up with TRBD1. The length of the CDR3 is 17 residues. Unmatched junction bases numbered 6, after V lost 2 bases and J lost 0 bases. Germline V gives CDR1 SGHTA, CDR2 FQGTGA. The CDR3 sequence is CASSLAGQGNLNTEAFF. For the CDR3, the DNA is TGTGCCAGCAGCTTAGCGGGACAGGGGAACTTGAACACTGAAGCTTTCTTT.

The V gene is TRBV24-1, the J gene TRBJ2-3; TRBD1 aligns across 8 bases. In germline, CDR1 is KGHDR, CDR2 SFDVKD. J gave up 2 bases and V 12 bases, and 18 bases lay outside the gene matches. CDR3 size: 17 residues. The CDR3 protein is CAVGTGLSRDFTDTQYF. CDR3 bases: TGTGCCGTCGGGACAGGACTATCTAGGGATTTCACAGATACGCAGTATTTT.

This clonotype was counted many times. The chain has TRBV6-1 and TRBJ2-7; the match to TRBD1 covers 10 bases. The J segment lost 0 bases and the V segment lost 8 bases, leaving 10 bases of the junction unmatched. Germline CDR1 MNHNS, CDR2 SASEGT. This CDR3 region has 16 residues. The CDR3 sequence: CASGSYGTGVSYEQYF. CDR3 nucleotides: TGTGCCAGCGGATCTTACGGGACAGGGGTCTCCTACGAGCAGTACTTC.

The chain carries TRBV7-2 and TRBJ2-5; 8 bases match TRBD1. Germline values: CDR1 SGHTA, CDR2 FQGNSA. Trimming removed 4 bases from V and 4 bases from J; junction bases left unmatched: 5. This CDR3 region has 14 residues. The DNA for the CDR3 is TGTGCCAGCAGCTCCGACAGGGGTCGAGAGACCCAGTACTTC. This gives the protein CASSSDRGRETQYF.

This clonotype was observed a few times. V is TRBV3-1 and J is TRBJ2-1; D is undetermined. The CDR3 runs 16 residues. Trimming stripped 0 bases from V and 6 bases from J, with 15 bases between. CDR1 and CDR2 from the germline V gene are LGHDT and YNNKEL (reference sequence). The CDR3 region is CASSQEETVSGNEQFF. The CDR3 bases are TGTGCCAGCAGCCAAGAAGAGACGGTATCCGGCAATGAGCAGTTCTTC.

The CDR3 here is CASSRLSSYNEQFF. In DNA, the CDR3 is TGTGCCAGCAGCCGACTAAGCTCCTACAATGAGCAGTTCTTC. The gene calls are TRBV7-3 and TRBJ2-1, with D possibly being TRBD2 (5 bases). Trimming removed 5 bases at V and 0 bases at J, with 8 bases between. Per the germline V gene, CDR1 is SGHTA and CDR2 is FQGTGA. The CDR3 runs to 14 residues.

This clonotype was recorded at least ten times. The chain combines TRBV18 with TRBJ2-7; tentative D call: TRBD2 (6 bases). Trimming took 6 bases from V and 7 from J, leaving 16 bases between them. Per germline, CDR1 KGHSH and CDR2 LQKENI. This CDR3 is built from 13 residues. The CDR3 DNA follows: TGTGCCAGCTCCGTAGCGGCTACTGCAGAGCAGTACTTC. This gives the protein CASSVAATAEQYF.

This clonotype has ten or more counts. The CDR3 protein is CASSLASLGDYEQYF. CDR3 bases: TGCGCCAGCAGCTTGGCGAGTCTTGGCGACTACGAGCAGTACTTC. The chain uses TRBV5-1 and TRBJ2-7; D ambiguous. The V and J ends lost 0 bases and 3 bases respectively, with 13 bases between them. The CDR3 contains 15 residues. The germline CDR1 and CDR2 sequences are SGHRS and YFSETQ.

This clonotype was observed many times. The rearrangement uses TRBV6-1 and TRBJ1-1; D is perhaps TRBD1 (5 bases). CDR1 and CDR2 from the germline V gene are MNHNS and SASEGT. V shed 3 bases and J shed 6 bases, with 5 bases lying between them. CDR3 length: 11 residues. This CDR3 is CASSEGPEAFF. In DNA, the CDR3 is TGTGCCAGCAGTGAGGGACCTGAAGCTTTCTTT.

CDR3 nucleotide sequence: TGCGCCAGCAGCATAGGGACAGGGGCTAAAGAGCAGTACTTC. Residues: CASSIGTGAKEQYF. The chain recombines TRBV5-1 with TRBJ2-7; TRBD1 matches 10 bases. Germline CDR1 reads SGHRS; CDR2 reads YFSETQ. V trimming: 4 bases; J trimming: 7 bases; junction bases outside the gene matches: 8. This CDR3 contains 14 residues. Based on the CDR3 plus reference TRBV5-1 and TRBJ2-7, the full variable domain is KAGVTQTPRYLIKTRGQQVTLSCSPISGHRSVSWYQQTPGQGLQFLFEYFSETQRNKGNFPGRFSGRQFSNSRSEMNVSTLELGDSALYLCASSIGTGAKEQYFGPGTRLTVT.

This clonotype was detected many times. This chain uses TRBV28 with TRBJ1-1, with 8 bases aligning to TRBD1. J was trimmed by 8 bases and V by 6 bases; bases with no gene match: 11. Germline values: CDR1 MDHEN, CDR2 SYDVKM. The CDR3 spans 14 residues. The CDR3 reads CASRSGGKNEEAFF. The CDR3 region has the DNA TGTGCCAGCAGGTCAGGGGGCAAAAACGAGGAAGCTTTCTTT.

CDR3 region: CASSSEPRTSGANTGELFF. Written as DNA, the CDR3 is TGTGCCAGCAGCTCCGAACCCCGGACTAGCGGCGCGAACACCGGGGAGCTGTTTTTT. The chain links TRBV7-6 to TRBJ2-2; 10 nucleotides align to TRBD2. The junction had 11 bases not matched to a gene; V was cut back by 4 bases and J by 0 bases. Per germline, CDR1 SGHVS and CDR2 FNYEAQ. The CDR3 totals 19 residues.

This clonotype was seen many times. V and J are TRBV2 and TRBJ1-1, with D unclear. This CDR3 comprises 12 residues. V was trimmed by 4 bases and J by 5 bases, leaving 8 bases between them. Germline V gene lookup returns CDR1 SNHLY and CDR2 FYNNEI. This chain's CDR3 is CASSGGRTEAFF. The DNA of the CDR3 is TGTGCCAGCAGTGGCGGTAGGACTGAAGCTTTCTTT.

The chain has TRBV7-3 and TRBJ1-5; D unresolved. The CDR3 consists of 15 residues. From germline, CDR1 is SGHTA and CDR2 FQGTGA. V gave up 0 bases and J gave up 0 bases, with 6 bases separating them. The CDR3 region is CASSLTAGSNQPQHF. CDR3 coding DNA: TGTGCCAGCAGCTTAACGGCAGGTAGCAATCAGCCCCAGCATTTT.

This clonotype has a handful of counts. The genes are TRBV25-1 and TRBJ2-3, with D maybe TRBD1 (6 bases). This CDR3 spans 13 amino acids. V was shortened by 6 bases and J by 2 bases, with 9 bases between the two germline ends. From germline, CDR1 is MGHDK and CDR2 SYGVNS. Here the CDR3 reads CASSWTATDTQYF. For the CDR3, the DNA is TGTGCCAGCAGCTGGACAGCCACAGATACGCAGTATTTT.

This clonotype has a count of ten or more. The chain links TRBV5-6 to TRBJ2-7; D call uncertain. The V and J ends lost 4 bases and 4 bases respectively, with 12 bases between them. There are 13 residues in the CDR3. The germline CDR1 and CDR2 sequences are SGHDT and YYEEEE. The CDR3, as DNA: TGTGCCAGCAGCGAAAATCTGGGTTACGAGCAGTACTTC. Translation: CASSENLGYEQYF.